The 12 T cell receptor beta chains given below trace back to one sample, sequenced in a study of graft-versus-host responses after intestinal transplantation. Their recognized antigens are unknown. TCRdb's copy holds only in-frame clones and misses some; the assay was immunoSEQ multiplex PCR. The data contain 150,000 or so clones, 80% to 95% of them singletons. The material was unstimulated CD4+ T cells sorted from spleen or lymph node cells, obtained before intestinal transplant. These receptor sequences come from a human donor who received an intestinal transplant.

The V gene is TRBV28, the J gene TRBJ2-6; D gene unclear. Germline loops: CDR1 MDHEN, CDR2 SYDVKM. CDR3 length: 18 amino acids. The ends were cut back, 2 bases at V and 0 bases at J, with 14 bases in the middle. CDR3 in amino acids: CASSLRTRGSSGANVLTF. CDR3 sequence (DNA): TGTGCCAGCAGTTTACGTACTCGAGGAAGCTCTGGGGCCAACGTCCTGACTTTC.

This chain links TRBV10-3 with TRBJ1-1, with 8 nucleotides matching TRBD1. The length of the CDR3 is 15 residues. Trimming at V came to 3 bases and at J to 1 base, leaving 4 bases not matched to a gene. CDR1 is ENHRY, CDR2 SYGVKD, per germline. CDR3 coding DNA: TGTGCCATCAGTGAAAGGGACAGGAAGAACACTGAAGCTTTCTTT. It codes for CAISERDRKNTEAFF.

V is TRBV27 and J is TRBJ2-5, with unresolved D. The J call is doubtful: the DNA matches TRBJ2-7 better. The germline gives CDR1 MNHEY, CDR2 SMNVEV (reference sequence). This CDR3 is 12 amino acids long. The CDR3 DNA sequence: TGTGCCAGCAGTTTCCAGGCCTACGAGCAGTACTTC. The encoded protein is CASSFQAYEQYF.

The CDR3 region has the DNA TGTGCCAGCAGCTCCCCATGGGGGGGAATGAACATTCAGTACTTC. As protein: CASSSPWGGMNIQYF. This chain connects TRBV7-9 to TRBJ2-4; 7 bases are shared with TRBD2. The CDR3 contains 15 residues. From germline, CDR1 is SEHNR and CDR2 FQNEAQ (reference sequence). Trimming removed 4 bases from V and 7 bases from J; junction bases left unmatched: 10.

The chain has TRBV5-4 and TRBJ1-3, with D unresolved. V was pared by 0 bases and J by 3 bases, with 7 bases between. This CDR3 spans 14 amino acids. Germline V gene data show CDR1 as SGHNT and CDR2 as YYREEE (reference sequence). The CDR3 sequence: CASSLEPDGNTIYF. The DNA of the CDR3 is TGTGCCAGCAGCTTGGAGCCGGATGGAAACACCATATATTTT. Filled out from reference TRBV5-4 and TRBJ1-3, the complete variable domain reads ETGVTQSPTHLIKTRGQQVTLRCSSQSGHNTVSWYQQALGQGPQFIFQYYREEENGRGNFPPRFSGLQFPNYSSELNVNALELDDSALYLCASSLEPDGNTIYFGEGSWLTVV.

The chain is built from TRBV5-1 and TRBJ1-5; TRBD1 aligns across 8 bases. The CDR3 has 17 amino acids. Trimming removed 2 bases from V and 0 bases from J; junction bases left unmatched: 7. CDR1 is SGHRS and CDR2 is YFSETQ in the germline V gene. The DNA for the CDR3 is TGCGCCAGCAGCTTCAAGGGACAGGCCTTTAGCAATCAGCCCCAGCATTTT. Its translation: CASSFKGQAFSNQPQHF.

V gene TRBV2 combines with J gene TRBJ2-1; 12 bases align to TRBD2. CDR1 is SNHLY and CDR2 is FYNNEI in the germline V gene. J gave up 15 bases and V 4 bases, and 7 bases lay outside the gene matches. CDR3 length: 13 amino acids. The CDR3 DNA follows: TGTGCCAGCAGTGGACCTTCGACTAGCGGGAGGTTCTTC. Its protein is CASSGPSTSGRFF.

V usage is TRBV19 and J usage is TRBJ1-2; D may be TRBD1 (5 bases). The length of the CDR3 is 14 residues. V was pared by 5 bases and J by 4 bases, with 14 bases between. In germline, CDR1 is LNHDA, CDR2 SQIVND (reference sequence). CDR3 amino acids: CASSPDMDFYGYTF. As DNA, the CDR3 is TGTGCCAGTAGTCCGGACATGGACTTCTATGGCTACACCTTC.

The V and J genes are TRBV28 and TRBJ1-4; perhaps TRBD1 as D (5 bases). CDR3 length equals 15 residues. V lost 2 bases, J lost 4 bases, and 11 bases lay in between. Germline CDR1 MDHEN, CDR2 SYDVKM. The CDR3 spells CASSLGGHGNEKLFF. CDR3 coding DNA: TGTGCCAGCAGTTTAGGGGGTCACGGTAATGAAAAACTGTTTTTT.

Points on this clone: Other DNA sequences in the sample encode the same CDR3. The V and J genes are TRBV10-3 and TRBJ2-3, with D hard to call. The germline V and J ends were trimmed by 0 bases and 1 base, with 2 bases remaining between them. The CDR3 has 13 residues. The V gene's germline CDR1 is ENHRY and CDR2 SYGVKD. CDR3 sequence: CAISESGTDTQYF. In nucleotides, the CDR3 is TGTGCCATCAGTGAGTCGGGCACAGATACGCAGTATTTT.

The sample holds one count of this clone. CDR3 in amino acids: CASSPLRGQETQYF. The DNA for the CDR3 is TGTGCCAGCTCACCCCTCAGGGGCCAAGAGACCCAGTACTTC. This chain connects TRBV18 to TRBJ2-5; tentatively, D is TRBD1 (6 bases). Germline values: CDR1 KGHSH, CDR2 LQKENI. The V and J ends lost 3 bases and 1 base respectively, with 9 bases between them. There are 14 residues in the CDR3. The full variable domain, with the rest looked up from reference TRBV18 and TRBJ2-5, is NAGVMQNPRHLVRRRGQEARLRCSPMKGHSHVYWYRQLPEEGLKFMVYLQKENIIDESGMPKERFSAEFPKEGPSILRIQQVVRGDSAAYFCASSPLRGQETQYFGPGTRLLVL.

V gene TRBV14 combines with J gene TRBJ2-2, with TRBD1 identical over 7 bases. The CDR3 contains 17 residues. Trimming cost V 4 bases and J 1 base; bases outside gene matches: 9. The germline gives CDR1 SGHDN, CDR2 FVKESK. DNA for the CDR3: TGTGCCAGCAGCCGAAGTGCGACAGGGAAGAACACCGGGGAGCTGTTTTTT. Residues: CASSRSATGKNTGELFF.